Listed here are 7 T cell receptor beta chains from one sample, sequenced in a study of T cells in narcolepsy. TCRdb keeps only in-frame clones here, not all; method: immunoSEQ multiplex PCR. This sample has 3,000 to 4,000 clones, with around two thirds found just once. The sequenced sample consisted of CD45RA- memory CD8+ T cells from PBMCs. These receptor sequences come from a human donor with narcolepsy.

This clone showed up just a few times. CDR3 DNA sequence: TGTGCCAGCAGCTTAGATAGCGGAGAGACCCAGTACTTC. It translates to CASSLDSGETQYF. The chain has TRBV7-4 and TRBJ2-5, with D possibly matching TRBD2 (6 bases). The CDR3 covers 13 residues. V was cut by 1 base and J by 4 bases, with 7 bases left in between. The germline gives CDR1 SGHVT, CDR2 SQSDAQ.

This clone was recorded a few times. A junction end diverges from the germline sequence, so it may reflect a read error. The same CDR3 arises from other DNA sequences in this sample as well. J is TRBJ1-1 and V is TRBV7-3; D possibly corresponds to TRBD1 (6 bases). Per the germline V gene, CDR1 is SGHTA and CDR2 is FQGTGA. CDR3 length equals 15 residues. The CDR3 loop is CASSSQGPSDTEAFF. CDR3 DNA: TGCGCCAGCAGCTCACAGGGCCCCTCGGACACTGAAGCTTTCTTT. The variable domain in full, with the rest retrieved from reference TRBV7-3 and TRBJ1-1, is GAGVSQTPSNKVTEKGKYVELRCDPISGHTALYWYRQSLGQGPEFLIYFQGTGAADDSGLPNDRFFAVRPEGSVSTLKIQRTERGDSAVYLCASSSQGPSDTEAFFGQGTRLTVV.

V usage is TRBV4-3 and J usage is TRBJ2-5; TRBD2 is a possible D gene (6 bases). The germline V gene encodes CDR1 LGHNA and CDR2 YSLEER. V shed 0 bases and J shed 11 bases, with 22 bases lying between them. CDR3 size: 16 residues. The CDR3 region has the DNA TGCGCCAGCAGCCAAGACACGGGGGTCGGCCCAAATGAGCAGTACTTC. Protein: CASSQDTGVGPNEQYF.

CDR3: CASSLSFGADQPQHF. The DNA of the CDR3 is TGTGCCAGCAGTTTATCATTCGGGGCCGATCAGCCCCAGCATTTT. The rearrangement joins TRBV27 to TRBJ1-5; D is possibly TRBD1 (5 bases). Germline V lookup: CDR1 MNHEY, CDR2 SMNVEV (reference sequence). CDR3 length: 15 amino acids. V was trimmed by 0 bases and J by 5 bases, leaving 11 bases between them.

The V gene is TRBV7-8, the J gene TRBJ1-5; D perhaps matches TRBD1 (5 bases). The germline V gene encodes CDR1 SGHVS and CDR2 FQNEAQ. This CDR3 has 14 residues. Trimming took 5 bases from V and 0 from J, leaving 8 bases between them. The CDR3 region is CASSRDYSNQPQHF. The CDR3 DNA is TGTGCCAGCAGCCGGGACTATAGCAATCAGCCCCAGCATTTT. The full variable domain, rest sourced from reference TRBV7-8 and TRBJ1-5, is GAGVSQSPRYKVAKRGQDVALRCDPISGHVSLFWYQQALGQGPEFLTYFQNEAQLDKSGLPSDRFFAERPEGSVSTLKIQRTQQEDSAVYLCASSRDYSNQPQHFGDGTRLSIL.

This clone was seen just once. The V and J genes are TRBV30 and TRBJ2-3; no clear D gene. Germline V gene data show CDR1 as GTSNPN and CDR2 as SVGIG (reference sequence). This CDR3 contains 14 residues. V dropped 0 bases and J dropped 0 bases, with 7 bases sitting between them. The CDR3 DNA sequence: TGTGCCTGGAGTGTACTGGGTAGCACAGATACGCAGTATTTT. Translating gives CAWSVLGSTDTQYF.

This sequence joins TRBV29-1 and TRBJ1-2; D unclear. Germline CDR1 SQVTM, CDR2 ANQGSEA. CDR3 length equals 13 residues. The V and J ends lost 7 bases and 3 bases respectively, with 15 bases between them. Written as DNA, the CDR3 is TGCAGCGCCTTACACTATTCCCACTATGGCTACACCTTC. Translation gives CSALHYSHYGYTF.